This T cell receptor (beta chain) derives from a study of blood T cell repertoires in COVID-19. Profiling relied on immunoSEQ multiplex PCR, and the TCRdb table lists in-frame clones only, not all of them. The table includes hundreds of thousands of clones, 85% to 90% detected once. As concerns this clone: Its ends do not fully match the called genes, so a read error is possible.

This clonotype was sampled from a woman aged 45-59 years with COVID-19, enrolled during active disease. Sequenced material: peripheral blood.

CDR3 sequence (DNA): TGTGCCAGCGGAACAACCTTATTGGGTTCAGGGTGGTATATCTTC. Residues: CASGTTLLGSGWYIF. V usage is TRBV11-2 and J usage is TRBJ2-1; TRBD1 might be the D (5 bases). This CDR3 contains 15 residues. The germline CDR1 and CDR2 sequences are SGHAT and FQNNGV. Combining the CDR3 with reference TRBV11-2 and TRBJ2-1 gives the whole variable domain EAGVAQSPRYKIIEKRQSVAFWCNPISGHATLYWYQQILGQGPKLLIQFQNNGVVDDSQLPKDRFSAERLKGVDSTLKIQPAKLEDSAVYLCASGTTLLGSGWYIFGPGTRLTVL.